This T cell receptor beta chain was profiled in a study of blood T cell repertoires in COVID-19. As for the study in general: From the United States, Italy and Spain came samples of acute and convalescent COVID-19. T cells, B-cell-depleted T cells, or PBMCs supplied cDNA or gDNA.

Germline values: CDR1 SGHRS, CDR2 YFSETQ. The CDR3 runs 12 residues. Trimming took 4 bases from V and 4 from J; bases not matched to a gene: 0. As handled by the study authors: Amplification of reference gene primers was used by the study to estimate nucleated cell counts. TCRdb keeps only in-frame clones here, not all; method: immunoSEQ multiplex PCR. V, J and clone size are taken as reported in that table, and D and trimming were inferred from the DNA itself. The table has 100,000 to 120,000 clones, approximately 90% seen once. Sequenced sample: peripheral blood. This sequence originates from a human donor in a cohort sampled during active COVID-19. The rearrangement uses TRBV5-1 and TRBJ2-3; 7 bases are a match to TRBD2. The CDR3 coding sequence is TGCGCCAGCAGCCGGGGGGCAGATACGCAGTATTTT. Translating gives CASSRGADTQYF.